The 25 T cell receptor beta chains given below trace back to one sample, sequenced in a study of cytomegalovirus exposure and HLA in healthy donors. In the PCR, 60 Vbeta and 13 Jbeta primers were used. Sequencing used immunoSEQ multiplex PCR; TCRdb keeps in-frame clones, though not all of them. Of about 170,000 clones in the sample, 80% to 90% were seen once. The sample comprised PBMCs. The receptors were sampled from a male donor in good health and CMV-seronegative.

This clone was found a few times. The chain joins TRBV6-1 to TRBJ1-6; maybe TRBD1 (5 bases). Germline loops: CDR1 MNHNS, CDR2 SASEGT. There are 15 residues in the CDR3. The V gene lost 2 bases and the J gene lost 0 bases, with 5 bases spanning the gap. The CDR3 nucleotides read TGTGCCAGCAGTGAACAGGGCTCCTATAATTCACCCCTCCACTTT. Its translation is CASSEQGSYNSPLHF.

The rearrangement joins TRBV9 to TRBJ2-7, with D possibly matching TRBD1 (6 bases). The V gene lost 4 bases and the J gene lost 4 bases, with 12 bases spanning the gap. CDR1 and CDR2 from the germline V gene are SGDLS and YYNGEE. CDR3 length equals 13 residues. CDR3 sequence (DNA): TGTGCCAGCAGCCCTGGACAGTCTTACGAGCAGTACTTC. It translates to CASSPGQSYEQYF.

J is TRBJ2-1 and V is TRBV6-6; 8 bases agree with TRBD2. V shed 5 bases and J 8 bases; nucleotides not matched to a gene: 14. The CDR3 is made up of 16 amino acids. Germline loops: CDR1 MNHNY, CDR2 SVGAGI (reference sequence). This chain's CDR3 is CASSVWTGGPVDEQFF. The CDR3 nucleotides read TGTGCCAGCAGTGTATGGACGGGAGGGCCTGTCGATGAGCAGTTCTTC.

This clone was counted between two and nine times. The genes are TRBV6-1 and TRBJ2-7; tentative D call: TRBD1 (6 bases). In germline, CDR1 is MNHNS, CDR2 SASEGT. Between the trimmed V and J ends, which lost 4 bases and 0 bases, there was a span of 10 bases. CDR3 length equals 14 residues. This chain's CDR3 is CASSGEGGSYEQYF. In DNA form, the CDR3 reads TGTGCCAGCAGTGGCGAAGGGGGCTCCTACGAGCAGTACTTC.

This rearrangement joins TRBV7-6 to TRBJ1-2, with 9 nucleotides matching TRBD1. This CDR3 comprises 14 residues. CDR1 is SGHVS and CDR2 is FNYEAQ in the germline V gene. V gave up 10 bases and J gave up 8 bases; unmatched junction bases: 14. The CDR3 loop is CATQAGDRVTGYTF. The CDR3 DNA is TGTGCCACCCAGGCCGGGGACAGGGTAACGGGCTACACCTTC.

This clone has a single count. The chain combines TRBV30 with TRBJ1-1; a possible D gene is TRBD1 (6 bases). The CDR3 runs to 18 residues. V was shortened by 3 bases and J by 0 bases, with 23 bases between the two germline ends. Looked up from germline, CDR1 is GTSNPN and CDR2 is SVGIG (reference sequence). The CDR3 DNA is TGTGCCTGGAGGCCTCCCGGGGGGCGGTTTTCCATGAACACTGAAGCTTTCTTT. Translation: CAWRPPGGRFSMNTEAFF.

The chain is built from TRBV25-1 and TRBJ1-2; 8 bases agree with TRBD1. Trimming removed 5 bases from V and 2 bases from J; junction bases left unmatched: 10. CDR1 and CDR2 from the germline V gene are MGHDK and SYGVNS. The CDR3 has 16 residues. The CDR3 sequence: CASSTGTGLINYGYTF. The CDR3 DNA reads TGTGCCAGCAGTACGGGGACAGGCTTAATCAACTATGGCTACACCTTC.

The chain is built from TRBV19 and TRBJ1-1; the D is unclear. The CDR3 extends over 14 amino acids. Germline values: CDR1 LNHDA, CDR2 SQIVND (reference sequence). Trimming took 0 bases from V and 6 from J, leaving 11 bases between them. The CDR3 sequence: CASSIDRWSAEAFF. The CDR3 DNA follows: TGTGCCAGTAGTATAGATCGCTGGTCGGCTGAAGCTTTCTTT.

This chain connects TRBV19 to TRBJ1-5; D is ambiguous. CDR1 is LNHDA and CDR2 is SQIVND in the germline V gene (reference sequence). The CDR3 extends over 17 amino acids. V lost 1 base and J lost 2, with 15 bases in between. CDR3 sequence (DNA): TGTGCCAGTAGTATAGTGGTTTCTAGGTATGGCAATCAGCCCCAGCATTTT. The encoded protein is CASSIVVSRYGNQPQHF. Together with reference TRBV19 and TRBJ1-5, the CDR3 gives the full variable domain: DGGITQSPKYLFRKEGQNVTLSCEQNLNHDAMYWYRQDPGQGLRLIYYSQIVNDFQKGDIAEGYSVSREKKESFPLTVTSAQKNPTAFYLCASSIVVSRYGNQPQHFGDGTRLSIL.

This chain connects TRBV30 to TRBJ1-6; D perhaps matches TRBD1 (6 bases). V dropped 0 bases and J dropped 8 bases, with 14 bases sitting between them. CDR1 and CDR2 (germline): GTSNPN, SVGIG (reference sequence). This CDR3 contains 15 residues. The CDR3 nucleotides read TGTGCCTGGAGTGTCGTTGGGGGGGCTTATTCACCCCTCCACTTT. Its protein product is CAWSVVGGAYSPLHF. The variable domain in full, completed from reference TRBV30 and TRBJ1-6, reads SQTIHQWPATLVQPVGSPLSLECTVEGTSNPNLYWYRQAAGRGLQLLFYSVGIGQISSEVPQNLSASRPQDRQFILSSKKLLLSDSGFYLCAWSVVGGAYSPLHFGNGTRLTVT.

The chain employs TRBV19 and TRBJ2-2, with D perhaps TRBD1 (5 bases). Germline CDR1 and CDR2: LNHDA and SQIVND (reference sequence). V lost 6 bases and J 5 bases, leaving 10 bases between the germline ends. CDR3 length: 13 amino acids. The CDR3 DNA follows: TGTGCCAGTAGGGATCAGGGAACCGGGGAGCTGTTTTTT. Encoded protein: CASRDQGTGELFF.

The CDR3 region is CASSPVGATDTQYF. The CDR3 DNA reads TGTGCCAGCAGTCCCGTAGGGGCCACAGATACGCAGTATTTT. This chain uses TRBV6-5 with TRBJ2-3; perhaps TRBD1 as D (5 bases). Germline V lookup: CDR1 MNHEY, CDR2 SVGAGI. The CDR3 is 14 amino acids. V was trimmed by 5 bases and J by 2 bases, leaving 11 bases between them.

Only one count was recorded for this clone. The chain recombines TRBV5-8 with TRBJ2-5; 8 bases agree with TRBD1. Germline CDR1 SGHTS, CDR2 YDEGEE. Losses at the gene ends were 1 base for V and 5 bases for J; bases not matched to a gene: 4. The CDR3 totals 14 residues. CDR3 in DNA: TGTGCCAGCAGCTTGCAGGGGGCAAGGGAGACCCAGTACTTC. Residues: CASSLQGARETQYF.

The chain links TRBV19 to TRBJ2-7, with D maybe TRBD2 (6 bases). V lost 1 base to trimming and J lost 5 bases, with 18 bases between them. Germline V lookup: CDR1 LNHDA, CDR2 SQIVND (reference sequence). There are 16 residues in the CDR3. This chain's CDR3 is CASSIGSGQGLHEQYF. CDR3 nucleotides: TGTGCCAGTAGTATAGGCTCTGGGCAGGGACTCCACGAGCAGTACTTC.

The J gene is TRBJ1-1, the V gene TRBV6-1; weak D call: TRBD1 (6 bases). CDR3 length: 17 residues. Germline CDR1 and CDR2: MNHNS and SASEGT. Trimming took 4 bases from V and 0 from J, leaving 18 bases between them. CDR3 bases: TGTGCCAGCAGTGTACCCCCGGGACACGGTTTGAACACTGAAGCTTTCTTT. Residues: CASSVPPGHGLNTEAFF.

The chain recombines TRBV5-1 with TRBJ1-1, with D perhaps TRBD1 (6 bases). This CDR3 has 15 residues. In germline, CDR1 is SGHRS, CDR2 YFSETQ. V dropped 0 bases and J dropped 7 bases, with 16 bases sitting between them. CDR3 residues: CASSLATGSTLEAFF. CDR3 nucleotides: TGCGCCAGCAGCTTGGCAACAGGGTCGACACTTGAAGCTTTCTTT.

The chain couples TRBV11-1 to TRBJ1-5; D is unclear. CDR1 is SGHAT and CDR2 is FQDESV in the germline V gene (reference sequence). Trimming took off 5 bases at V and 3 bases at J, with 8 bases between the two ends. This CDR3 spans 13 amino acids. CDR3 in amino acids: CASSVHSNQPQHF. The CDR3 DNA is TGTGCCAGCAGCGTCCACTCCAATCAGCCCCAGCATTTT.

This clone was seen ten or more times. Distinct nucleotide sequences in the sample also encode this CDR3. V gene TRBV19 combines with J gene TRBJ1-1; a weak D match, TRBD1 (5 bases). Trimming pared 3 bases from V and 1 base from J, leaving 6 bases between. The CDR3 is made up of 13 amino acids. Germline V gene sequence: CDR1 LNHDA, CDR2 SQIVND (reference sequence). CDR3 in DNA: TGTGCCAGTAGTATCCAGGGGAACACTGAAGCTTTCTTT. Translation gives CASSIQGNTEAFF.

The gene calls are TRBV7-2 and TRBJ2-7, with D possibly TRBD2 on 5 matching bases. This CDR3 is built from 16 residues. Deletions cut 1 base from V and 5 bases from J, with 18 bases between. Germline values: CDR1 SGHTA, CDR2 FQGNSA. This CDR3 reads CASSLGAALAGHEQYF. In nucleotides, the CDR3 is TGTGCCAGCAGCTTAGGCGCAGCCCTGGCGGGTCACGAGCAGTACTTC.

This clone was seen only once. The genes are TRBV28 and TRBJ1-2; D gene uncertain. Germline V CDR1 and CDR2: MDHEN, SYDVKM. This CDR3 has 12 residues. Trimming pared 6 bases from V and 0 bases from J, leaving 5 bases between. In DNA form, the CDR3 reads TGTGCCAGCAGGGGCCCTAACTATGGCTACACCTTC. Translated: CASRGPNYGYTF.

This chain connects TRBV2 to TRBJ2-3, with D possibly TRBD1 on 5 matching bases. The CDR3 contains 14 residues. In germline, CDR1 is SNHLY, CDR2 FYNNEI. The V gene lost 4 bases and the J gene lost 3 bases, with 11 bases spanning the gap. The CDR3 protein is CASSGRVGTDTQYF. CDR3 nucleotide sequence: TGTGCCAGCAGTGGCAGGGTTGGGACAGATACGCAGTATTTT. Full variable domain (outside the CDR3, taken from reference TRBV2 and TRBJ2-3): EPEVTQTPSHQVTQMGQEVILRCVPISNHLYFYWYRQILGQKVEFLVSFYNNEISEKSEIFDDQFSVERPDGSNFTLKIRSTKLEDSAMYFCASSGRVGTDTQYFGPGTRLTVL.

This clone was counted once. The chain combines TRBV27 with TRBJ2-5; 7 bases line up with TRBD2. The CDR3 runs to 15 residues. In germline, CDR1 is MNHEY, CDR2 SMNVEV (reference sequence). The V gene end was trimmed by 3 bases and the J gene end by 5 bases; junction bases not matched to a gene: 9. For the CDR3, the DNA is TGTGCCAGCAGTTTCAGGCCCGCGGGAGACGAGACCCAGTACTTC. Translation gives CASSFRPAGDETQYF.

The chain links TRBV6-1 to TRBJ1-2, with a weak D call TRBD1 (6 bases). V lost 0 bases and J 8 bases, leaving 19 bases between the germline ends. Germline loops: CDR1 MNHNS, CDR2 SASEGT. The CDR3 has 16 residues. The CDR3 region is CASSEARTAPFGGYTF. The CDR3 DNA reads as TGTGCCAGCAGTGAAGCTAGGACAGCCCCTTTTGGAGGCTACACCTTC.

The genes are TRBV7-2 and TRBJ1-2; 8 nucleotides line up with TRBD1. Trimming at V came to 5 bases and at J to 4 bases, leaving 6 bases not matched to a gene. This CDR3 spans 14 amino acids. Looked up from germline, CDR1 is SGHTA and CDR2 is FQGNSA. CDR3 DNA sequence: TGTGCCAGCAGCCTTGACAGGGGAGCCTATGGCTACACCTTC. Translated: CASSLDRGAYGYTF. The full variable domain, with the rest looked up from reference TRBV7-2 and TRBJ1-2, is GAGVSQSPSNKVTEKGKDVELRCDPISGHTALYWYRQSLGQGLEFLIYFQGNSAPDKSGLPSDRFSAERTGGSVSTLTIQRTQQEDSAVYLCASSLDRGAYGYTFGSGTRLTVV.

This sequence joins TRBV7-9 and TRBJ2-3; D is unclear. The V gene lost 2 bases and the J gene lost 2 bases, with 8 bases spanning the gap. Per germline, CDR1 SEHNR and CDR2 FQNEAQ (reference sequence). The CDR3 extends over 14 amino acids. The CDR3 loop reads CASSLNSNTDTQYF. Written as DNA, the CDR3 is TGTGCCAGCAGCTTAAACTCGAACACAGATACGCAGTATTTT.